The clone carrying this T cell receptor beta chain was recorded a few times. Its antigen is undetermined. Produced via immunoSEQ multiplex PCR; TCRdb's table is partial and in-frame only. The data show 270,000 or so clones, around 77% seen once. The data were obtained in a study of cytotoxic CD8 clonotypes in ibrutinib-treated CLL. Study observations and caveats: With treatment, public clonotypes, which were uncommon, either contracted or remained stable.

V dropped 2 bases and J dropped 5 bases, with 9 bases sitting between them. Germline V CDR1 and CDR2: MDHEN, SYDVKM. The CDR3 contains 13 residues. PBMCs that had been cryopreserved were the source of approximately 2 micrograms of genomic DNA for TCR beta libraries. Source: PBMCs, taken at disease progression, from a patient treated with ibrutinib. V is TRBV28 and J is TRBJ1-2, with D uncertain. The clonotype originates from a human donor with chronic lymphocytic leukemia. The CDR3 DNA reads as TGTGCCAGCAGTTTAAGCGGGGAGTATGGCTACACCTTC. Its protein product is CASSLSGEYGYTF.